This record covers a single T cell receptor beta chain. CDR3 length: 15 residues. Germline CDR1 and CDR2: SGHRS and YFSETQ. Trimming removed 3 bases at V and 0 bases at J, with 10 bases between. Full-length variable regions came from constant-region reverse primers plus semi-nested Nested Universal Primer A PCR. TCRdb reprocessed the 5' RACE reads via MiXCR and lists one record per CDR3 protein. The table lists about 6,200 distinct CDR3 sequences, 55% to 75% of them singletons. Purified naive CD4+ T cells were depleted of CD25+ Tregs. This chain connects TRBV5-1 to TRBJ2-1; D is possibly TRBD2 (5 bases). The clonotype originates from a female donor with breast cancer. The sequencing sample was made of naive CD4+ T cells sorted from blood. Regarding subset: naive CD4+ T cells, CD4+CD45RA+CD25-. The CDR3 coding sequence is TGCGCCAGCAGCTGGCAGGAGGCCTCCTACAATGAGCAGTTCTTC. It specifies CASSWQEASYNEQFF.